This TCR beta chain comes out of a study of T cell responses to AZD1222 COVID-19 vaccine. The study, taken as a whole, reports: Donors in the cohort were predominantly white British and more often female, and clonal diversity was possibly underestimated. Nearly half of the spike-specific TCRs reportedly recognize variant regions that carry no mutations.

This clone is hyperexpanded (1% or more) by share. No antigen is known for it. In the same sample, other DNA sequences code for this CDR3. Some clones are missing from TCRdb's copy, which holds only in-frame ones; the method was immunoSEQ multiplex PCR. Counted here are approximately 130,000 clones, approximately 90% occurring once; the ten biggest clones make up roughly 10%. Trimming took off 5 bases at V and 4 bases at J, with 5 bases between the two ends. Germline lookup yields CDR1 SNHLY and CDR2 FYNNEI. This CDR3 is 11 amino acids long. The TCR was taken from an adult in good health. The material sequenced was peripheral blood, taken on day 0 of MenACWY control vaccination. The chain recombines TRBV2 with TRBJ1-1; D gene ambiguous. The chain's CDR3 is CASSLGTEAFF. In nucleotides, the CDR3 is TGTGCCAGCAGTCTCGGCACTGAAGCTTTCTTT. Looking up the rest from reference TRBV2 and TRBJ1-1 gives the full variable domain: EPEVTQTPSHQVTQMGQEVILRCVPISNHLYFYWYRQILGQKVEFLVSFYNNEISEKSEIFDDQFSVERPDGSNFTLKIRSTKLEDSAMYFCASSLGTEAFFGQGTRLTVV.